A single sample gave rise to the 21 T cell receptor beta chains below, sequenced in a study of chemoradiotherapy in HPV16-positive cancers. The method was immunoSEQ multiplex PCR; TCRdb's version includes in-frame clones alone and lacks a portion of them. The sample holds several thousand clones, approximately 80% seen once. This sample was taken from a patient who underwent chemoradiotherapy. The receptors derive from a human donor with HPV-associated anogenital cancer.

The V gene is TRBV7-3, the J gene TRBJ2-1; the D gene could be TRBD1 or TRBD2 (5 bases each). Trimming took 4 bases from V and 9 from J, leaving 13 bases between them. CDR1 and CDR2 (germline): SGHTA, FQGTGA. The CDR3 has 13 amino acids. For the CDR3, the DNA is TGTGCCAGCAGCTCCGCCGTGGGGACTGAGCAGTTCTTC. Residues: CASSSAVGTEQFF.

V is TRBV27 and J is TRBJ2-1, with 10 nucleotides matching TRBD1. The CDR3 runs 16 residues. The V segment lost 4 bases and the J segment 5 bases; nucleotides outside the gene matches: 8. CDR1 MNHEY and CDR2 SMNVEV come from the germline V gene (reference sequence). CDR3 DNA sequence: TGTGCCAGCAGTTATAGAACCGGGACAGGGGACAATGAGCAGTTCTTC. Protein: CASSYRTGTGDNEQFF.

The chain is built from TRBV6-1 and TRBJ1-2; TRBD1 is a possible D gene (5 bases). The CDR3 contains 17 residues. V was shortened by 0 bases and J by 4 bases, with 18 bases between the two germline ends. Germline loops: CDR1 MNHNS, CDR2 SASEGT. Written as DNA, the CDR3 is TGTGCCAGCAGTGAAGCGTTGCAAAACAGGCGACTCTATGGCTACACCTTC. Its translation is CASSEALQNRRLYGYTF.

The genes are TRBV5-4 and TRBJ2-1; D is ambiguous. The CDR3 has 16 residues. The germline V gene encodes CDR1 SGHNT and CDR2 YYREEE (reference sequence). Trimming removed 4 bases from V and 7 bases from J, with 21 bases in between. CDR3 residues: CASSVTGSVNLNEQFF. CDR3 sequence (DNA): TGTGCCAGCAGCGTCACCGGGTCAGTCAACTTGAATGAGCAGTTCTTC.

The CDR3 nucleotides read TGTGCCAGTAGTAACGCCGGGACAGGGACCTACGAGCAGTACTTC. It is translated as CASSNAGTGTYEQYF. The V gene is TRBV19, the J gene TRBJ2-5; TRBD1 aligns across 9 bases. The tail of the sequence fits TRBJ2-7 better, so the J call may be wrong. Looked up from germline, CDR1 is LNHDA and CDR2 is SQIVND (reference sequence). This CDR3 is built from 15 residues.

The chain carries TRBV27 and TRBJ1-2; weak D call: TRBD1 (5 bases). Germline loops: CDR1 MNHEY, CDR2 SMNVEV (reference sequence). The CDR3 consists of 15 residues. The V end lost 3 bases, the J end lost 1 base, and 12 bases lay between the germline ends. In DNA form, the CDR3 reads TGTGCCAGCAGTTTCAGAGGGGCGCTTAACTATGGCTACACCTTC. Amino acid sequence: CASSFRGALNYGYTF.

The chain joins TRBV19 to TRBJ1-1; D is unresolved. Germline CDR1 is LNHDA and CDR2 is SQIVND (reference sequence). The CDR3 is made up of 14 amino acids. Trimming took 5 bases from V and 4 from J, leaving 14 bases between them. The CDR3 DNA follows: TGTGCCAGTAGTTTGGCAGCCGGTGGCACTGAAGCTTTCTTT. The encoded protein is CASSLAAGGTEAFF.

The V gene is TRBV28, the J gene TRBJ1-2; TRBD1 matches at 9 bases. The junction had 12 bases not matched to a gene; V was cut back by 6 bases and J by 7 bases. Germline V gives CDR1 MDHEN, CDR2 SYDVKM. CDR3 length: 15 amino acids. CDR3 sequence reads: CASSLSGTGLLGYTF. DNA for the CDR3: TGTGCCAGCAGCCTATCCGGGACAGGGTTACTTGGCTACACCTTC.

This clone is a singleton in its sample. The rearrangement uses TRBV30 and TRBJ1-1; a weak D match, TRBD1 (6 bases). V shed 3 bases and J shed 7 bases, with 18 bases lying between them. Germline V gene sequence: CDR1 GTSNPN, CDR2 SVGIG (reference sequence). This CDR3 has 14 residues. The CDR3 sequence: CAWSAIPGADEAFF. CDR3 sequence (DNA): TGTGCCTGGAGCGCGATCCCGGGGGCAGATGAAGCTTTCTTT.

J is TRBJ2-5 and V is TRBV4-2, with D possibly TRBD2 on 5 matching bases. The ends were cut back, 1 base at V and 1 base at J, with 13 bases in the middle. The CDR3 totals 16 residues. Germline V gene sequence: CDR1 LGHNA, CDR2 YNFKEQ. The CDR3 spells CASSQGGIRSQETQYF. The CDR3 DNA sequence: TGTGCCAGCAGCCAAGGAGGGATACGGAGCCAAGAGACCCAGTACTTC.

The genes are TRBV19 and TRBJ2-3, with unresolved D. V was clipped by 4 bases and J by 2 bases, with 16 bases between them. CDR3 length: 16 residues. The germline V gene has CDR1 LNHDA and CDR2 SQIVND (reference sequence). DNA for the CDR3: TGTGCCAGTAGTACGTATGGAGACGGAGACACAGATACGCAGTATTTT. Its protein product is CASSTYGDGDTDTQYF.

The chain links TRBV29-1 to TRBJ2-1; possibly TRBD2 for D (6 bases). This CDR3 spans 16 amino acids. Germline CDR1 reads SQVTM; CDR2 reads ANQGSEA. V was trimmed by 0 bases and J by 8 bases, leaving 20 bases between them. The chain's CDR3 is CSVEEQSGLRRDEQFF. The DNA of the CDR3 is TGCAGCGTTGAAGAACAATCGGGACTTAGAAGGGATGAGCAGTTCTTC.

V usage is TRBV4-3 and J usage is TRBJ2-3; D possibly corresponds to TRBD2 (5 bases). V was clipped by 0 bases and J by 1 base, with 11 bases between them. Germline CDR1 LGHNA, CDR2 YSLEER. The CDR3 covers 16 residues. The CDR3 protein is CASSQEGLAGTDTQYF. CDR3 DNA sequence: TGCGCCAGCAGCCAAGAAGGCCTAGCCGGCACAGATACGCAGTATTTT.

The chain joins TRBV15 to TRBJ1-2; D might be TRBD1 (5 bases). The V gene's germline CDR1 is LNHNV and CDR2 YYDKDF (reference sequence). The CDR3 is 14 amino acids. The germline V and J ends were trimmed by 1 base and 5 bases, with 11 bases remaining between them. CDR3 in DNA: TGTGCCACCAGCAGAGGGGGGGATGGATATGGCTACACCTTC. Its translation: CATSRGGDGYGYTF.

This clone was detected only a few times. V and J are TRBV9 and TRBJ2-7; D gene uncertain. V lost 6 bases, J lost 1 base, and 14 bases lay in between. This CDR3 contains 14 residues. The V gene's germline CDR1 is SGDLS and CDR2 YYNGEE. The CDR3 DNA reads TGTGCCAGCAAACTCCGAATCAAATCCTACGAGCAGTACTTC. Translating it yields CASKLRIKSYEQYF.

This chain links TRBV7-9 with TRBJ2-7; 11 bases agree with TRBD1. The CDR3 is 16 residues long. Germline values: CDR1 SEHNR, CDR2 FQNEAQ (reference sequence). V trimming: 6 bases; J trimming: 6 bases; junction bases outside the gene matches: 13. The CDR3, as DNA: TGTGCCAGCAGTCCCAGCTGGGACAGGGGGTTCGGCGAGCAGTACTTC. Translation gives CASSPSWDRGFGEQYF.

The gene calls are TRBV6-5 and TRBJ2-5, with TRBD1 matching over 9 bases. Trimming cost V 5 bases and J 7 bases; bases outside gene matches: 8. Germline CDR1 reads MNHEY; CDR2 reads SVGAGI. The CDR3 has 14 residues. CDR3: CASSRDRAGGTQYF. Written as DNA, the CDR3 is TGTGCCAGCAGTCGGGACAGGGCCGGGGGGACCCAGTACTTC.

V usage is TRBV19 and J usage is TRBJ2-2; 8 bases are shared with TRBD1. Germline values: CDR1 LNHDA, CDR2 SQIVND (reference sequence). This CDR3 region has 15 residues. With 2 bases clipped from V and 4 bases from J, the junction kept 3 bases outside the gene matches. The chain's CDR3 is CASSIQDRVTGELFF. In nucleotides, the CDR3 is TGTGCCAGTAGTATACAGGACAGGGTCACCGGGGAGCTGTTTTTT.

The chain recombines TRBV7-6 with TRBJ1-1, with D unresolved. This CDR3 region has 15 residues. Looked up from germline, CDR1 is SGHVS and CDR2 is FNYEAQ. Trimming took 0 bases from V and 1 from J, leaving 9 bases between them. The CDR3 coding sequence is TGTGCCAGCAGCTTAGCGGAGATGGGGAACACTGAAGCTTTCTTT. Its translation: CASSLAEMGNTEAFF.

As concerns this clone: The junction departs from germline at one end; a sequencing error may be responsible. This chain links TRBV5-4 with TRBJ2-7, with a tentative D call TRBD1 (7 bases). The CDR3 length is 14 residues. Germline CDR1 and CDR2: SGHNT and YYREEE (reference sequence). CDR3 region: CASSLAGRGDEQYF. CDR3 nucleotide sequence: TGTGCCAGCAGCTTGGCCGGCAGGGGGGACGAGCAATACTTC.

V usage is TRBV5-1 and J usage is TRBJ2-2; D is ambiguous. Trimming removed 4 bases at V and 5 bases at J, with 15 bases between. Germline CDR1 reads SGHRS; CDR2 reads YFSETQ. This CDR3 comprises 15 residues. The CDR3 bases are TGCGCCAGCAGCCCACCGGGCCTCTGGACCGGGGAGCTGTTTTTT. Translated: CASSPPGLWTGELFF.